These 20 T cell receptor beta chains share one sample of origin, sequenced in a study of T cell responses to AZD1222 COVID-19 vaccine (dated by TCRdb to the early 2020s). Taken with the paper, the label for time point translates to: about 28 days (+/-7) after the second vaccine dose. The library was produced with the immunoSEQ multiplex PCR assay. TCRdb limited this immuneACCESS table to in-frame rearrangements with V and J called. A share of clones is missing; checked studies link under half to unresolved V genes, and the rest is unexplained. Present in this sample are approximately 140,000 clones, 90% of which were seen just once. Around 2.9% of the sample comes from the top ten. The source material was peripheral blood, sampled 28 days after the second AZD1222 dose. The source of these receptors is an adult who received the AZD1222 COVID-19 vaccine.

Turning to this clone: One end of the junction varies from germline; a read error may be responsible. This rearrangement joins TRBV2 to TRBJ2-2, with 14 bases that match TRBD2. Germline CDR1 is SNHLY and CDR2 is FYNNEI. The length of the CDR3 is 15 residues. The CDR3 sequence is CASRGTSGSVRGAVF. As DNA, the CDR3 is TGTGCCAGCAGAGGGACTAGCGGGAGTGTCCGGGGAGCTGTTTTT.

The J gene is TRBJ1-1, the V gene TRBV20-1; D is ambiguous. Trimming cost V 6 bases and J 2 bases, with 7 bases left between them. In germline, CDR1 is DFQATT, CDR2 SNEGSKA (reference sequence). CDR3 length: 11 amino acids. The CDR3 DNA follows: TGCAGTGCCTTAATCAACACTGAAGCTTTCTTT. This encodes CSALINTEAFF.

This clone appeared a few times. This chain uses TRBV30 with TRBJ2-1, with D hard to call. V was pared by 3 bases and J by 3 bases, with 6 bases between. The CDR3 loop spans 12 amino acids. Germline V gene sequence: CDR1 GTSNPN, CDR2 SVGIG (reference sequence). The DNA of the CDR3 is TGTGCCTGGAGGCCGTACTACAATGAGCAGTTCTTC. Amino acids: CAWRPYYNEQFF.

The chain joins TRBV5-1 to TRBJ2-3; D not certain. The CDR3 runs 12 residues. The ends were cut back, 0 bases at V and 5 bases at J, with 4 bases in the middle. The germline gives CDR1 SGHRS, CDR2 YFSETQ. CDR3 amino acids: CASSLAGDTQYF. The CDR3 DNA follows: TGCGCCAGCAGCTTGGCCGGAGATACGCAGTATTTT. The variable domain in full, with the rest retrieved from reference TRBV5-1 and TRBJ2-3, is KAGVTQTPRYLIKTRGQQVTLSCSPISGHRSVSWYQQTPGQGLQFLFEYFSETQRNKGNFPGRFSGRQFSNSRSEMNVSTLELGDSALYLCASSLAGDTQYFGPGTRLTVL.

The chain links TRBV4-1 to TRBJ1-5; D is unresolved. The CDR3 runs 15 residues. Germline V gene lookup returns CDR1 MGHRA and CDR2 YSYEKL. Deletions cut 5 bases from V and 7 bases from J, with 18 bases between. CDR3 DNA sequence: TGCGCCAGCAGCGGGCACGGGCTCTTTGGGCAGCCCCAGCATTTT. This encodes CASSGHGLFGQPQHF.

The chain has TRBV5-4 and TRBJ2-1, with D uncertain. The CDR3 extends over 16 amino acids. Germline CDR1 reads SGHNT; CDR2 reads YYREEE (reference sequence). V shed 4 bases and J shed 0 bases, with 14 bases lying between them. CDR3 sequence: CASSRSAESSYNEQFF. CDR3 coding DNA: TGTGCCAGCAGCAGAAGCGCAGAAAGCTCCTACAATGAGCAGTTCTTC.

The CDR3 sequence: CASSPGGFQETQYF. In DNA form, the CDR3 reads TGTGCCAGCTCACCAGGGGGTTTTCAAGAGACCCAGTACTTC. This chain uses TRBV18 with TRBJ2-5; D may correspond to TRBD1 or TRBD2 (5 bases each). Germline-derived CDR1 and CDR2 are KGHSH and LQKENI. The ends were cut back, 2 bases at V and 2 bases at J, with 9 bases in the middle. The CDR3 runs 14 residues.

The chain links TRBV12-3 or TRBV12-4 to TRBJ1-4; D perhaps matches TRBD1 (6 bases). The CDR3 spans 13 residues. Trimming left V 5 bases short and J 8 bases short, with 12 bases between. This CDR3 is CASSGGTKEKLFF. For the CDR3, the DNA is TGTGCCAGCAGTGGCGGGACAAAGGAAAAACTGTTTTTT.

The CDR3 here is CASSFSVSGSPAFF. DNA of the CDR3: TGTGCCAGCAGTTTCTCTGTTAGTGGTTCCCCAGCTTTCTTT. The chain uses TRBV27 and TRBJ1-1; D remains unclear. The CDR3 consists of 14 residues. The germline CDR1 and CDR2 sequences are MNHEY and SMNVEV (reference sequence). The V end lost 3 bases, the J end lost 10 bases, and 18 bases lay between the germline ends.

The V and J genes are TRBV9 and TRBJ1-6; no clear D. The CDR3 loop spans 14 amino acids. Germline V gene data show CDR1 as SGDLS and CDR2 as YYNGEE. V lost 0 bases, J lost 6 bases, and 7 bases lay in between. CDR3 sequence reads: CASSVEGTNSPLHF. The DNA of the CDR3 is TGTGCCAGCAGCGTAGAAGGAACTAATTCACCCCTCCACTTT.

This clone was observed a handful of times. This chain connects TRBV5-5 to TRBJ1-1; 12 bases line up with TRBD1. J was trimmed by 10 bases and V by 8 bases; bases with no gene match: 15. There are 15 residues in the CDR3. Germline V gene lookup returns CDR1 SGHKS and CDR2 YYEKEE (reference sequence). The CDR3 DNA sequence: TGTGCCAGTACTGCTCCGGGACAGGGGGCGCGAGTAGCTTTCTTT. As protein: CASTAPGQGARVAFF.

CDR3: CASSLYPTRGAFF. The CDR3 nucleotides are TGTGCCAGCAGTTTATACCCCACACGGGGAGCTTTCTTT. The V gene is TRBV27, the J gene TRBJ1-1; D unclear. CDR1 and CDR2 (germline): MNHEY, SMNVEV (reference sequence). The ends were cut back, 1 base at V and 10 bases at J, with 13 bases in the middle. The CDR3 has 13 residues.

The chain carries TRBV6-5 and TRBJ1-1; D possibly corresponds to TRBD1 (6 bases). CDR1 and CDR2 (germline): MNHEY, SVGAGI. This CDR3 spans 12 amino acids. V was cut by 7 bases and J by 7 bases, with 13 bases left in between. DNA for the CDR3: TGTGCCAGCAAAGTAGGACAGCTTGAAGCTTTCTTT. Encoded protein: CASKVGQLEAFF.

The chain employs TRBV19 and TRBJ2-5; 7 bases agree with TRBD1. The CDR3 extends over 14 amino acids. Looked up from germline, CDR1 is LNHDA and CDR2 is SQIVND (reference sequence). V dropped 5 bases and J dropped 0; count of bases not matched to a gene: 3. CDR3 coding DNA: TGTGCCAGTAGTCTGGGACAGCACCAAGAGACCCAGTACTTC. It yields the protein CASSLGQHQETQYF.

The chain couples TRBV4-1 to TRBJ1-4; D is ambiguous. The CDR3 contains 14 residues. Germline V CDR1 and CDR2: MGHRA, YSYEKL. Trimming took off 1 base at V and 3 bases at J, with 6 bases between the two ends. CDR3 residues: CASSQVTANEKLFF. The CDR3 nucleotides read TGCGCCAGCAGCCAAGTTACAGCTAATGAAAAACTGTTTTTT.

V is TRBV6-1 and J is TRBJ2-3; 7 bases are shared with TRBD2. The germline CDR1 and CDR2 sequences are MNHNS and SASEGT. After removal of 2 bases from V and 4 bases from J, the junction contained 9 bases not matched to a gene. The CDR3 length is 16 residues. The CDR3 DNA sequence: TGTGCCAGCAGTGAACGGGGCGGGAGAGGCCCAGATACGCAGTATTTT. It specifies CASSERGGRGPDTQYF.

The chain carries TRBV20-1 and TRBJ1-6; possible D gene TRBD1, 6 bases. The CDR3 runs 16 residues. Per the germline V gene, CDR1 is DFQATT and CDR2 is SNEGSKA (reference sequence). The V end was cut by 3 bases, the J end by 6 bases, with 18 bases between. In DNA form, the CDR3 reads TGCAGTGCTAGTAGGGGGGCATCGTGGAGTAATTCACCCCTCCACTTT. It codes for CSASRGASWSNSPLHF.

The genes are TRBV30 and TRBJ2-1, with TRBD2 matching over 8 bases. This CDR3 is built from 14 residues. In germline, CDR1 is GTSNPN, CDR2 SVGIG (reference sequence). V lost 4 bases to trimming and J lost 4 bases; unmatched junction nucleotides: 6. The CDR3 DNA sequence: TGTGCCTGGAACCGGGAGGGGGGGTACAATGAGCAGTTCTTC. Protein: CAWNREGGYNEQFF.

The J gene is TRBJ1-2, the V gene TRBV2, with unresolved D. Looked up from germline, CDR1 is SNHLY and CDR2 is FYNNEI. The CDR3 is 20 amino acids. V was shortened by 2 bases and J by 5 bases, with 30 bases between the two germline ends. CDR3 region: CASSEPNGPQRGPPPYGYTF. CDR3 DNA: TGTGCCAGCAGTGAACCGAATGGCCCCCAACGAGGACCCCCGCCTTATGGCTACACCTTC.

The chain employs TRBV6-5 and TRBJ2-2; 7 nucleotides agree with TRBD1. Germline V gives CDR1 MNHEY, CDR2 SVGAGI. The CDR3 runs 15 residues. Trimming took 6 bases from V and 4 from J; bases not matched to a gene: 8. In DNA, the CDR3 is TGTGCCAGCAGGGTTCCGGGACAGAGCACCGGGGAGCTGTTTTTT. It encodes CASRVPGQSTGELFF.